Sequencing of this T cell receptor (beta chain) was carried out in a study of beta chain features in type 1 diabetes. Study-wide points: In these data, an HLA type influence on TCRB rearrangement remained unresolved.

This clone was seen many times. Antigen unknown. The identical CDR3 is also encoded by other nucleotide sequences in the sample. Isolated RNA was reverse transcribed in full, so expressed TCRB transcripts were sequenced. Sequenced by immunoSEQ multiplex PCR; TCRdb stores in-frame clones only, minus some. Of 300,000 to 400,000 clones in the sample, 6.5% to 10% are singletons; the top ten hold less than 0.45%. Sorted CD4+ subsets: naive, central memory, regulatory, stem cell-like memory (CD45RO/CCR7/CD25/CD127/CD95/CD27 panel). The V end was cut by 1 base, the J end by 4 bases, with 4 bases between. The CDR3 spans 12 residues. Germline CDR1 is SEHNR and CDR2 is FQNEAQ (reference sequence).

Input material: central memory CD4+ T cells from blood. The sequence came from a woman between 18 and 29 years old in good health. This chain links TRBV7-9 with TRBJ2-5; D gene uncertain. CDR3 sequence reads: CASSLVSETQYF. The CDR3 DNA reads as TGTGCCAGCAGCTTAGTTTCAGAGACCCAGTACTTC. The whole variable domain, remainder taken from reference TRBV7-9 and TRBJ2-5, is DTGVSQNPRHKITKRGQNVTFRCDPISEHNRLYWYRQTLGQGPEFLTYFQNEAQLEKSRLLSDRFSAERPKGSFSTLEIQRTEQGDSAMYLCASSLVSETQYFGPGTRLLVL.